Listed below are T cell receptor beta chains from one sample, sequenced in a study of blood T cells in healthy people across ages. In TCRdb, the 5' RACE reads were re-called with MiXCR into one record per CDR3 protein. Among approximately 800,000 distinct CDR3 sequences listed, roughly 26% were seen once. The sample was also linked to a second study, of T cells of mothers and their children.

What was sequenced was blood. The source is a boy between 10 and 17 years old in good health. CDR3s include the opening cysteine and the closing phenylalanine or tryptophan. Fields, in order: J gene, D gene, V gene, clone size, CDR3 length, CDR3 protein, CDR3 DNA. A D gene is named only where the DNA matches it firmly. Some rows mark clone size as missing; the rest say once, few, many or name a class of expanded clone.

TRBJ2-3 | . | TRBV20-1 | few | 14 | CSATRQDLTDTQYF | TGCAGTGCTACCCGACAGGATCTCACAGATACGCAGTATTTT
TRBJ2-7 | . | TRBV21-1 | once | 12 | CASGHRGAEQYF | TGTGCCAGCGGCCACAGGGGGGCCGAGCAGTACTTC
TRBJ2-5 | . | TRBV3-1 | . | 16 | CASRSSGAGGEETQYF | TGTGCCAGCAGAAGTAGCGGTGCGGGTGGTGAAGAGACCCAGTACTTC
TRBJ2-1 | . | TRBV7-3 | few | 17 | CASSLSGRGLAYNEQFF | TGTGCCAGCAGCTTAAGCGGTCGGGGGCTAGCGTACAATGAGCAGTTCTTC
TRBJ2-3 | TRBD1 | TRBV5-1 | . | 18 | CASSRRLGQGFIADTQYF | TGCGCCAGCAGCCGCCGCCTCGGACAGGGGTTTATAGCAGATACGCAGTATTTT
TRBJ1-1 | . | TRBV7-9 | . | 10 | CASSLIEAFF | TGTGCCAGCAGCTTAATTGAAGCTTTCTTT
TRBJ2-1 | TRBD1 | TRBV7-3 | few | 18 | CASSPGGGGTGVWNEQFF | TGTGCCAGCAGCCCCGGTGGCGGCGGGACAGGGGTATGGAATGAGCAGTTCTTC
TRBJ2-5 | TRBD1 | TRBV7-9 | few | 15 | CASSYGQGALREQYF | TGTGCCAGCAGCTATGGACAGGGCGCCTTAAGGGAGCAGTACTTC
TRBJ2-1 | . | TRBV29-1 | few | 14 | CSVIKPTNYNEQFF | TGCAGCGTTATTAAACCTACTAATTACAATGAGCAGTTCTTC
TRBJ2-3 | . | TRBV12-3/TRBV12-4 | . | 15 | CASSLGGQSTDTQYF | TGTGCCAGCAGTTTGGGGGGACAGAGCACAGATACGCAGTATTTT
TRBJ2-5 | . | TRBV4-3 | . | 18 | CASSQVFSGGRQEVTQYF | TGCGCCAGCAGCCAAGTGTTTTCGGGCGGGCGACAGGAGGTGACCCAGTACTTC
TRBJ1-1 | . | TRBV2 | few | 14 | CASSEWGLGAEAFF | TGTGCCAGCAGTGAATGGGGCTTGGGGGCTGAAGCTTTCTTT
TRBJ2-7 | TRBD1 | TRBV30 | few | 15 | CAWRAPGQGSYEQYF | TGTGCCTGGAGAGCTCCGGGACAGGGGTCCTACGAGCAGTACTTC
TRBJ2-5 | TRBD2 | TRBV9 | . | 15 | CASSVEGTSDQTQYF | TGTGCCAGCAGCGTAGAAGGCACTAGCGACCAGACCCAGTACTTC
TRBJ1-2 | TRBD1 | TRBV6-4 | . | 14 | CASSQTGGECGYTF | TGTGCCAGCAGCCAAACAGGGGGCGAATGTGGCTACACCTTC
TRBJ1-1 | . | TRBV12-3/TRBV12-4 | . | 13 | CASSPHVNTEAFF | TGTGCCAGCTCTCCCCACGTGAACACTGAAGCTTTCTTT
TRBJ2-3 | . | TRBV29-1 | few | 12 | CSADRRPDTQYF | TGCAGCGCGGACAGACGCCCAGATACGCAGTATTTT
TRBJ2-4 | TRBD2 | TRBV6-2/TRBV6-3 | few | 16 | CASSSPTSGGVNIQYF | TGTGCCAGCAGTTCCCCGACTAGCGGGGGGGTTAACATTCAGTACTTC
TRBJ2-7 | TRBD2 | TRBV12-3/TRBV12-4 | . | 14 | CASTQRPGLVEQYF | TGTGCCAGCACCCAAAGACCGGGACTAGTCGAGCAGTACTTC
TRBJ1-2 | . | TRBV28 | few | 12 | CASSGTPYGYTF | TGTGCCAGCAGTGGAACCCCCTATGGCTACACCTTC
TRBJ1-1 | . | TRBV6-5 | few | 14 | CASSYSSTNTEAFF | TGTGCCAGCAGTTATTCCTCAACGAACACTGAAGCTTTCTTT
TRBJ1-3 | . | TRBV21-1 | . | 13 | CASSKGPGNTIYF | TGTGCCAGCAGCAAAGGTCCTGGAAACACCATATATTTT
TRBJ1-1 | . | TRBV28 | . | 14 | CASTPWAGGSEAFF | TGTGCCAGCACCCCGTGGGCGGGTGGATCTGAAGCTTTCTTT
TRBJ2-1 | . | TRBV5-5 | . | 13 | CASRSEPYNEQFF | TGTGCCAGCAGATCGGAGCCCTACAATGAGCAGTTCTTC